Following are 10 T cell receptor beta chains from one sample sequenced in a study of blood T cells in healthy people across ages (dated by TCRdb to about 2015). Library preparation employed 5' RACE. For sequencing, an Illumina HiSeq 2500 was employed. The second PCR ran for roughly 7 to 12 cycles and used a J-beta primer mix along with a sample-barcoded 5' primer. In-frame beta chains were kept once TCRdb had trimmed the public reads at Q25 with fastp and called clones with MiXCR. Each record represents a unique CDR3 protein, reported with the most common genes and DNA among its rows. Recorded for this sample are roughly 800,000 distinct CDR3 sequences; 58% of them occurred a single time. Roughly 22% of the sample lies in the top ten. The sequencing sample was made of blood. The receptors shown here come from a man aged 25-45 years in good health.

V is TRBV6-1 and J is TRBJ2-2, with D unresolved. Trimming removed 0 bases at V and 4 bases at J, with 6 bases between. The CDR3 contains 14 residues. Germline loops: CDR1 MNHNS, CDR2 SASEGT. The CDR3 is CASSEAVSTGELFF. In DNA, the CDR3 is TGTGCCAGCAGTGAAGCTGTGAGCACCGGGGAGCTGTTTTTT.

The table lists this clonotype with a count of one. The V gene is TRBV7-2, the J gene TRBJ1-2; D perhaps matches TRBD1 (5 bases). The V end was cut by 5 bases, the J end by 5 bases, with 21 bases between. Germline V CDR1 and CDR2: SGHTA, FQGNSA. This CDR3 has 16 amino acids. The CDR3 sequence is CASSTNIYGARYGYTF. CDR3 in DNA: TGTGCCAGCAGCACCAATATTTACGGGGCGCGGTATGGCTACACCTTC.

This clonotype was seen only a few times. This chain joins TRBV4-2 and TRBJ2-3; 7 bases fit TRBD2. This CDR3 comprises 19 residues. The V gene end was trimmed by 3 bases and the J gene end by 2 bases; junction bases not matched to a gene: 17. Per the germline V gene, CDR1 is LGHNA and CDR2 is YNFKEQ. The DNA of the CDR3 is TGTGCCAGCAGCCAGAACCCCGGTAGCAGGGACTACCTCACAGATACGCAGTATTTT. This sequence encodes CASSQNPGSRDYLTDTQYF.

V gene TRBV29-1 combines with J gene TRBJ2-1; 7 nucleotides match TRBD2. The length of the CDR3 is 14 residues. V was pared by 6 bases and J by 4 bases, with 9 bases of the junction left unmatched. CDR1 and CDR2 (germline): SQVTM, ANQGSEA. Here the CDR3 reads CSVTTSASYNEQFF. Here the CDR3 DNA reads TGCAGCGTGACCACTAGCGCGAGTTACAATGAGCAGTTCTTC.

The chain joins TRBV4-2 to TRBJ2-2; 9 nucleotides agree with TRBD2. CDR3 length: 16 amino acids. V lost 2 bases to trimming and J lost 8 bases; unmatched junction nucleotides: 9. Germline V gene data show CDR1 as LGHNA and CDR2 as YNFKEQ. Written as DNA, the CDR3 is TGTGCCAGCAGCCAATCTAGCGGGGTCCGTGTGGGGGAGCTGTTTTTT. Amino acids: CASSQSSGVRVGELFF.

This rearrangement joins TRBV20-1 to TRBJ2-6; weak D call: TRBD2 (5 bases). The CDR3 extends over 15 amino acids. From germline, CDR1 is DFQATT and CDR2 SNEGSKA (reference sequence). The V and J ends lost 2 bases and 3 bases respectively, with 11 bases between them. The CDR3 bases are TGCAGTGCTAGATCGCTAGCCGATGGGGCCAACGTCCTGACTTTC. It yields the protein CSARSLADGANVLTF.

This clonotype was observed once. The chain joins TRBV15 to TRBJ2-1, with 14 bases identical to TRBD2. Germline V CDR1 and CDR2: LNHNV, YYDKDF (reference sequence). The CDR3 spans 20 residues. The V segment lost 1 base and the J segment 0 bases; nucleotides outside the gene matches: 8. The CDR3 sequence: CATSRAAGLAGVGSYNEQFF. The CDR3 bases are TGTGCCACCAGCAGAGCCGCGGGACTAGCGGGAGTGGGCTCCTACAATGAGCAGTTCTTC.

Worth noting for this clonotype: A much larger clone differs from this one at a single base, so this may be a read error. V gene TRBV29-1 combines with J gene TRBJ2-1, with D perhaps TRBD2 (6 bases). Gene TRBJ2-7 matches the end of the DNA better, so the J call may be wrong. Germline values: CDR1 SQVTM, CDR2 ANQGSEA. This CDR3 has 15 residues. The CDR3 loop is CSVPTSSSSYNEQYF. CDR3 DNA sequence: TGCAGCGTGCCTACTAGCTCCAGCTCCTACAATGAGCAGTACTTC.

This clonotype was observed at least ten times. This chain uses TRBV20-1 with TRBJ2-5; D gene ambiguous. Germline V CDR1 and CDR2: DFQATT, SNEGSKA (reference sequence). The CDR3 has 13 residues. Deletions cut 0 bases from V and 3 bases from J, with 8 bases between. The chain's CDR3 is CSARDPGKETQYF. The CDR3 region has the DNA TGCAGTGCTAGAGATCCCGGAAAAGAGACCCAGTACTTC.

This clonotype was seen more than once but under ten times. CDR3 sequence (DNA): TGTGCCACTGTCTACGAGCAGTACTTC. This gives the protein CATVYEQYF. This chain connects TRBV15 to TRBJ2-7; the D is unclear. The CDR3 has 9 amino acids. V was cut by 9 bases and J by 3 bases, with 3 bases left in between. Germline loops: CDR1 LNHNV, CDR2 YYDKDF (reference sequence).